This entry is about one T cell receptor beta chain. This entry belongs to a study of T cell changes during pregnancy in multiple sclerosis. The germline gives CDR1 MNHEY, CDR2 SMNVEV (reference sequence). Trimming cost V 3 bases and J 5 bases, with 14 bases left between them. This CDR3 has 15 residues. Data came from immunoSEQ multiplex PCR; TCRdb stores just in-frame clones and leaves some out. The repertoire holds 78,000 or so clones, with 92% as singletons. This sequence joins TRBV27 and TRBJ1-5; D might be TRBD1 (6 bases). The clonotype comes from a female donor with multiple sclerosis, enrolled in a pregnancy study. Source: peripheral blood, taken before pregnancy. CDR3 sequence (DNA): TGTGCCAGCAGTTTTATAGGGGGAAGCGATCAGCCCCAGCATTTT. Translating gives CASSFIGGSDQPQHF.